These 24 T cell receptor beta chains share one sample of origin, sequenced in a study of T cell repertoires in cytomegalovirus infection. TCRdb re-derived calls from the reads in MiXCR, one entry per CDR3 protein. The profile covers under 200,000 distinct CDR3 sequences, with 8% to 10% appearing a single time and roughly 4.8% taken by the ten largest. Sequenced input: PBMCs. Source of these receptors: a human donor in good health (CMV status not recorded). Some clones in this sample may be carry-over from other donors' samples.

This clonotype was counted at least ten times. The V call is TRBV28, the J call TRBJ2-5, with TRBD2 as a possible D gene (5 bases). The ends were cut back, 6 bases at V and 4 bases at J, with 18 bases in the middle. The CDR3 has 15 residues. The germline CDR1 and CDR2 sequences are MDHEN and SYDVKM. The CDR3 reads CASSFPPLEGETQYF. The DNA for the CDR3 is TGTGCCAGCAGCTTTCCCCCACTAGAGGGAGAGACCCAGTACTTC.

This chain links TRBV28 with TRBJ2-7, with D tentatively TRBD1 or TRBD2 (5 bases each). V was clipped by 6 bases and J by 1 base, with 10 bases between them. The CDR3 loop spans 13 amino acids. Germline CDR1 reads MDHEN; CDR2 reads SYDVKM. Here the CDR3 DNA reads TGTGCCAGCAGGGGGACGGCTTCCTACGAGCAGTACTTC. Its translation: CASRGTASYEQYF.

There are a few counts of this clonotype. V gene TRBV7-9 combines with J gene TRBJ2-1; 9 bases fit TRBD1. Germline V lookup: CDR1 SEHNR, CDR2 FQNEAQ (reference sequence). The CDR3 is 15 amino acids. Trimming removed 5 bases from V and 6 bases from J; junction bases left unmatched: 8. The CDR3 loop is CASSPPTGGFNEQFF. The CDR3 bases are TGTGCCAGCAGCCCCCCTACAGGGGGCTTCAATGAGCAGTTCTTC. Based on the CDR3 plus reference TRBV7-9 and TRBJ2-1, the full variable domain is DTGVSQNPRHKITKRGQNVTFRCDPISEHNRLYWYRQTLGQGPEFLTYFQNEAQLEKSRLLSDRFSAERPKGSFSTLEIQRTEQGDSAMYLCASSPPTGGFNEQFFGPGTRLTVL.

This clonotype was observed a handful of times. This chain connects TRBV7-2 to TRBJ2-1; D might be TRBD1 or TRBD2, each matching 5 bases. V lost 4 bases to trimming and J lost 4 bases, with 17 bases between them. Germline CDR1 reads SGHTA; CDR2 reads FQGNSA. The CDR3 consists of 16 residues. CDR3 region: CASSSSPGPKYNEQFF. CDR3 nucleotide sequence: TGTGCCAGCAGCTCCAGCCCGGGACCGAAGTACAATGAGCAGTTCTTC. Drawing the rest from reference TRBV7-2 and TRBJ2-1, the complete variable domain is GAGVSQSPSNKVTEKGKDVELRCDPISGHTALYWYRQSLGQGLEFLIYFQGNSAPDKSGLPSDRFSAERTGGSVSTLTIQRTQQEDSAVYLCASSSSPGPKYNEQFFGPGTRLTVL.

Only a few counts were recorded for this clonotype. The gene calls are TRBV30 and TRBJ2-1, with D tentatively TRBD1 (5 bases). Germline CDR1 and CDR2: GTSNPN and SVGIG (reference sequence). The CDR3 runs 12 residues. V was cut by 5 bases and J by 6 bases, with 11 bases left in between. CDR3 nucleotides: TGTGCCTGGGGCAGGGAACCCAATGAGCAGTTCTTC. Its protein is CAWGREPNEQFF.

This clonotype has ten or more counts. The chain joins TRBV7-2 to TRBJ2-4; D not resolved. Germline lookup yields CDR1 SGHTA and CDR2 FQGNSA. V gave up 5 bases and J gave up 5 bases, with 13 bases separating them. The CDR3 runs to 14 residues. Written as DNA, the CDR3 is TGTGCCAGCAGCCCCCCGGCACCTCAAAACATTCAGTACTTC. Translated, it gives CASSPPAPQNIQYF.

This clonotype was picked up a small number of times. V gene TRBV5-4 combines with J gene TRBJ1-2; TRBD1 aligns across 7 bases. The V segment lost 0 bases and the J segment 4 bases; nucleotides outside the gene matches: 3. CDR3 length: 14 residues. Germline V gives CDR1 SGHNT, CDR2 YYREEE (reference sequence). The CDR3: CASSLAGQVYGYTF. The DNA of the CDR3 is TGTGCCAGCAGCTTGGCCGGACAGGTCTATGGCTACACCTTC.

This clonotype was seen repeatedly, ten times or more. The chain couples TRBV28 to TRBJ1-2; 9 bases map to TRBD1. CDR3 size: 15 residues. Germline-derived CDR1 and CDR2 are MDHEN and SYDVKM. Losses at the gene ends were 2 bases for V and 6 bases for J; bases not matched to a gene: 7. The CDR3 region is CASSLLTGGKDGYTF. In DNA form, the CDR3 reads TGTGCCAGCAGTTTACTCACAGGGGGCAAAGATGGCTACACCTTC.

V usage is TRBV7-3 and J usage is TRBJ2-1; 15 bases are a match to TRBD2. Germline lookup yields CDR1 SGHTA and CDR2 FQGTGA. V trimming: 0 bases; J trimming: 5 bases; junction bases outside the gene matches: 8. The CDR3 length is 19 residues. CDR3 sequence reads: CASSLTSPGLAGGNNEQFF. For the CDR3, the DNA is TGTGCCAGCAGCTTAACGTCCCCGGGACTAGCGGGAGGAAACAATGAGCAGTTCTTC.

Comments on this clonotype: A read error may account for a junction end that differs from germline. V and J are TRBV19 and TRBJ2-2; 9 nucleotides match TRBD1. The CDR3 contains 14 residues. Germline V gene lookup returns CDR1 LNHDA and CDR2 SQIVND (reference sequence). The CDR3 DNA is TGTGCCAGTAGCCGGACAGGGGACACCGGGAAGCTGTTTTTC. Translated, it gives CASSRTGDTGKLFF.

This clonotype was seen ten or more times. This chain connects TRBV7-2 to TRBJ2-3; D is perhaps TRBD2 (5 bases). Trimming left V 8 bases short and J 4 bases short, with 16 bases between. CDR1 and CDR2 from the germline V gene are SGHTA and FQGNSA. This CDR3 is 14 amino acids long. The CDR3 DNA sequence: TGTGCCAGCTCCCCGGACTTCGGGGCAGATACGCAGTATTTT. It yields the protein CASSPDFGADTQYF.

In its sample, this clonotype was seen many times. The chain has TRBV15 and TRBJ1-1; no firm D call. CDR3 length: 16 amino acids. Trimming removed 1 base from V and 0 bases from J, with 12 bases in between. In germline, CDR1 is LNHNV, CDR2 YYDKDF (reference sequence). CDR3 nucleotides: TGTGCCACCAGCAGAGCCTCGTTGAGCCTGAACACTGAAGCTTTCTTT. It yields the protein CATSRASLSLNTEAFF.

In this sample, this clonotype turned up many times. The CDR3 DNA reads TGTGCCAGCGGAATAGCGGGGACCACAGATACGCAGTATTTT. The encoded protein is CASGIAGTTDTQYF. V gene TRBV28 combines with J gene TRBJ2-3, with 8 positions matching TRBD2. The CDR3 length is 14 residues. Germline loops: CDR1 MDHEN, CDR2 SYDVKM. V lost 8 bases to trimming and J lost 2 bases; unmatched junction nucleotides: 6.

This clonotype was recorded many times. CDR3 loop: CATLKGGQNYGYTF. For the CDR3, the DNA is TGTGCCACCCTCAAGGGGGGGCAGAACTATGGCTACACCTTC. The chain uses TRBV28 and TRBJ1-2, with D possibly TRBD1 on 6 matching bases. CDR3 size: 14 residues. V lost 10 bases, J lost 2 bases, and 17 bases lay in between. Germline V lookup: CDR1 MDHEN, CDR2 SYDVKM.

In this sample, this clonotype turned up a few times. The V call is TRBV7-3, the J call TRBJ1-1; unclear D gene. Trimming shortened V by 2 bases and J by 5 bases, and 9 bases separated the two germline ends. The CDR3 extends over 13 amino acids. CDR1 SGHTA and CDR2 FQGTGA come from the germline V gene. The CDR3 spells CASSLLDSTEAFF. CDR3 coding DNA: TGTGCCAGCAGCTTACTGGATTCGACTGAAGCTTTCTTT.

In its sample, this clonotype was seen many times. J is TRBJ2-2 and V is TRBV7-3; perhaps TRBD1 as D (6 bases). The ends were cut back, 5 bases at V and 5 bases at J, with 15 bases in the middle. Germline CDR1 is SGHTA and CDR2 is FQGTGA. The CDR3 loop spans 15 amino acids. Written as DNA, the CDR3 is TGTGCCAGCAGCCTTAGCAGGGGAGCTACCGGGGAGCTGTTTTTT. This translates into CASSLSRGATGELFF.

This clonotype was seen more than once but under ten times. This chain uses TRBV20-1 with TRBJ2-7; 9 bases agree with TRBD2. Germline V lookup: CDR1 DFQATT, CDR2 SNEGSKA (reference sequence). The CDR3 spans 13 residues. V lost 6 bases and J lost 4; bases outside the gene matches: 7. CDR3 nucleotides: TGCAGTGCAACGGGACTAGCAGAGTACGAGCAGTACTTC. This gives the protein CSATGLAEYEQYF.

This clonotype was counted at least ten times. V is TRBV18 and J is TRBJ2-3, with a weak D call TRBD2 (6 bases). The germline CDR1 and CDR2 sequences are KGHSH and LQKENI. The ends were cut back, 3 bases at V and 1 base at J, with 17 bases in the middle. The CDR3 contains 17 residues. In DNA form, the CDR3 reads TGTGCCAGCTCACCCTCCATGGGACTTCAGGGCACAGATACGCAGTATTTT. The encoded protein is CASSPSMGLQGTDTQYF.

This clonotype appeared a few times. The chain couples TRBV5-1 to TRBJ2-5; perhaps D is TRBD1 or TRBD2 (5 bases each). In germline, CDR1 is SGHRS, CDR2 YFSETQ. This CDR3 contains 18 residues. V lost 2 bases and J 5 bases, leaving 25 bases between the germline ends. The CDR3 loop is CASSLIRPSTGTSETQYF. CDR3 DNA: TGCGCCAGCAGCTTAATTCGACCGTCTACGGGGACGTCCGAGACCCAGTACTTC.

The V gene is TRBV12-3 or TRBV12-4, the J gene TRBJ2-7; D is perhaps TRBD1 (5 bases). The CDR3 covers 15 residues. Trimming took off 4 bases at V and 0 bases at J, with 13 bases between the two ends. As DNA, the CDR3 is TGTGCCAGCAGTTCTACAGGCCATTCCTCCTACGAGCAGTACTTC. Amino acid sequence: CASSSTGHSSYEQYF.

This clonotype was detected only a few times. This chain uses TRBV19 with TRBJ1-5, with TRBD1 as a possible D gene (5 bases). V dropped 5 bases and J dropped 16 bases, with 18 bases sitting between them. This CDR3 spans 12 amino acids. CDR1 and CDR2 from the germline V gene are LNHDA and SQIVND (reference sequence). The CDR3 DNA sequence: TGTGCCAGTAGTCCGGACACCCACGGAATACATTTT. Translated: CASSPDTHGIHF.

This clonotype was seen a few times. The chain couples TRBV2 to TRBJ1-4; TRBD1 matches at 10 bases. The CDR3 is made up of 15 amino acids. The V gene's germline CDR1 is SNHLY and CDR2 FYNNEI. The trim removed 7 bases at V and 4 bases at J, leaving 6 bases unmatched. The CDR3 nucleotides are TGTGCCAGCACCTCCAGGGACAGGGGTAATGAAAAACTGTTTTTT. Protein sequence: CASTSRDRGNEKLFF.

The sample holds many counts of this clonotype. This sequence joins TRBV7-2 and TRBJ2-1; 10 positions match TRBD2. CDR1 and CDR2 (germline): SGHTA, FQGNSA. CDR3 length equals 15 residues. Trimming removed 1 base from V and 6 bases from J; junction bases left unmatched: 3. The CDR3 is CASSLVSGGGNEQFF. DNA for the CDR3: TGTGCCAGCAGCTTAGTAAGCGGGGGGGGCAATGAGCAGTTCTTC.

This clonotype has more than one count but fewer than ten. The rearrangement uses TRBV7-9 and TRBJ1-2; D call uncertain. The CDR3 loop spans 13 amino acids. CDR1 and CDR2 (germline): SEHNR, FQNEAQ (reference sequence). Between the trimmed V and J ends, which lost 5 bases and 2 bases, there was a span of 9 bases. The CDR3 DNA reads as TGTGCCAGCAGCCCTGACGCGAACTATGGCTACACCTTC. Amino acid sequence: CASSPDANYGYTF. Full variable domain (remainder filled in from reference TRBV7-9 and TRBJ1-2): DTGVSQNPRHKITKRGQNVTFRCDPISEHNRLYWYRQTLGQGPEFLTYFQNEAQLEKSRLLSDRFSAERPKGSFSTLEIQRTEQGDSAMYLCASSPDANYGYTFGSGTRLTVV.